The 27 T cell receptor beta chains presented below share a single source sample, sequenced in a study of shared clonotypes between healthy human individuals. CD45RO-negative, CCR7-selected cells formed the naive CD8 fraction, which excluded terminally differentiated effector memory CD45RA+ cells. The assay was immunoSEQ multiplex PCR, and TCRdb's table has in-frame clones only and misses some. The data hold about 2 million clones, with roughly 94% observed a single time. What was sequenced was naive CD8+ T cells sorted from blood. All receptors come from a man aged 18 to 30 in good health.

The V call is TRBV7-9, the J call TRBJ2-5, with a possible D match to TRBD2 (6 bases). CDR1 and CDR2 (germline): SEHNR, FQNEAQ (reference sequence). Trimming removed 2 bases at V and 4 bases at J, with 11 bases between. This CDR3 spans 14 amino acids. The CDR3 spells CASSLPGERETQYF. CDR3 DNA: TGTGCCAGCAGCTTACCGGGGGAGAGAGAGACCCAGTACTTC.

The chain has TRBV5-6 and TRBJ2-5, with D perhaps matching TRBD1 or TRBD2 (5 bases each). CDR3 size: 13 residues. The V gene's germline CDR1 is SGHDT and CDR2 YYEEEE. Trimming cost V 5 bases and J 7 bases, with 15 bases left between them. This chain's CDR3 is CASSGPDGGTQYF. The CDR3 DNA reads TGTGCCAGCAGTGGCCCCGATGGGGGGACCCAGTACTTC.

This chain joins TRBV27 and TRBJ2-7; D gene unclear. CDR1 MNHEY and CDR2 SMNVEV come from the germline V gene (reference sequence). CDR3 length equals 13 residues. The V end lost 6 bases, the J end lost 2 bases, and 11 bases lay between the germline ends. The CDR3 sequence is CASSLGNAYEQYF. The CDR3 coding sequence is TGTGCCAGCAGCCTGGGGAACGCCTACGAGCAGTACTTC.

This clone was seen only once. The chain couples TRBV28 to TRBJ2-7, with D tentatively TRBD1 (6 bases). The CDR3 consists of 14 residues. Germline V gene lookup returns CDR1 MDHEN and CDR2 SYDVKM. The V end lost 3 bases, the J end lost 3 bases, and 12 bases lay between the germline ends. For the CDR3, the DNA is TGTGCCAGCAGTTTCGGGACAAGGGGCTACGAGCAGTACTTC. This encodes CASSFGTRGYEQYF.

This chain joins TRBV28 and TRBJ2-7; tentative D call: TRBD2 (6 bases). This CDR3 region has 14 residues. Germline V CDR1 and CDR2: MDHEN, SYDVKM. V was cut by 5 bases and J by 2 bases, with 13 bases left in between. The CDR3 DNA follows: TGTGCCAGCAGTGTGTTGCGGGGCGCCTACGAGCAGTACTTC. Translated: CASSVLRGAYEQYF.

This clone was recorded only once. This chain connects TRBV11-3 to TRBJ2-3, with D tentatively TRBD1 (6 bases). CDR1 and CDR2 from the germline V gene are SGHNT and YENEEA. The CDR3 is made up of 12 amino acids. Between the trimmed V and J ends, which lost 4 bases and 7 bases, there was a span of 9 bases. The CDR3 spells CASSSGVYTQYF. The CDR3 DNA is TGTGCCAGCAGCTCAGGGGTGTATACGCAGTATTTT.

V usage is TRBV10-3 and J usage is TRBJ1-1; D remains ambiguous. The germline V gene has CDR1 ENHRY and CDR2 SYGVKD. The CDR3 consists of 13 residues. Trimming took off 4 bases at V and 3 bases at J, with 9 bases between the two ends. The CDR3: CAISVEVHTEAFF. The CDR3, as DNA: TGTGCCATCAGTGTTGAGGTGCACACTGAAGCTTTCTTT.

The genes are TRBV19 and TRBJ1-5; TRBD1 might be the D (6 bases). CDR3 length: 16 residues. V shed 3 bases and J shed 6 bases, with 18 bases lying between them. The germline CDR1 and CDR2 sequences are LNHDA and SQIVND (reference sequence). CDR3 sequence reads: CASSIIFSGAGQPQHF. The CDR3 DNA reads TGTGCCAGTAGTATCATTTTCTCGGGGGCAGGTCAGCCCCAGCATTTT.

This rearrangement joins TRBV27 to TRBJ2-7; perhaps TRBD1 as D (5 bases). The CDR3 is made up of 14 amino acids. Germline CDR1 and CDR2: MNHEY and SMNVEV (reference sequence). V lost 3 bases and J lost 3, with 12 bases in between. The CDR3 nucleotides are TGTGCCAGCAGTTTCGGACCCCAGGGCTACGAGCAGTACTTC. Translation: CASSFGPQGYEQYF.

J is TRBJ1-1 and V is TRBV7-9; D might be TRBD1 (6 bases). Trimming pared 2 bases from V and 1 base from J, leaving 11 bases between. The CDR3 is made up of 15 amino acids. Per the germline V gene, CDR1 is SEHNR and CDR2 is FQNEAQ (reference sequence). CDR3 loop: CASSLSETGNTEAFF. The CDR3 DNA reads as TGTGCCAGCAGCTTATCGGAGACAGGGAACACTGAAGCTTTCTTT.

The V call is TRBV28, the J call TRBJ2-5; TRBD2 matches 7 bases. The CDR3 covers 15 residues. Germline assignment: CDR1 MDHEN and CDR2 SYDVKM. The ends lost 5 bases at V and 3 bases at J; junction bases unmatched: 9. CDR3: CASSPHPSGKETQYF. The DNA for the CDR3 is TGTGCCAGCAGTCCCCACCCTAGCGGAAAAGAGACCCAGTACTTC. The whole variable domain, filled in from reference TRBV28 and TRBJ2-5, reads DVKVTQSSRYLVKRTGEKVFLECVQDMDHENMFWYRQDPGLGLRLIYFSYDVKMKEKGDIPEGYSVSREKKERFSLILESASTNQTSMYLCASSPHPSGKETQYFGPGTRLLVL.

The chain couples TRBV19 to TRBJ1-2, with 8 bases identical to TRBD1. The germline gives CDR1 LNHDA, CDR2 SQIVND (reference sequence). This CDR3 spans 17 amino acids. The J segment lost 8 bases and the V segment lost 1 base, leaving 15 bases of the junction unmatched. CDR3 DNA sequence: TGTGCCAGTAGTATAGCACTCCCCGACAGGGGTGAAGAGGGCTACACCTTC. It translates to CASSIALPDRGEEGYTF.

This rearrangement joins TRBV9 to TRBJ2-2, with TRBD2 as a possible D gene (6 bases). V was cut by 3 bases and J by 6 bases, with 9 bases left in between. Germline values: CDR1 SGDLS, CDR2 YYNGEE. This CDR3 has 13 residues. The CDR3 DNA reads as TGTGCCAGCAGCGCGGGAGAATCCGGGGAGCTGTTTTTT. Translation gives CASSAGESGELFF.

J is TRBJ1-3 and V is TRBV7-9; TRBD1 matches at 10 bases. Germline values: CDR1 SEHNR, CDR2 FQNEAQ (reference sequence). CDR3 length: 14 residues. The ends lost 5 bases at V and 6 bases at J; junction bases unmatched: 4. CDR3 loop: CASSGGTGENTIYF. CDR3 DNA sequence: TGTGCCAGCAGCGGAGGGACAGGGGAAAACACCATATATTTT.

The chain uses TRBV7-9 and TRBJ2-5; D possibly corresponds to TRBD1 (5 bases). V gave up 1 base and J gave up 4 bases, with 10 bases separating them. Germline-derived CDR1 and CDR2 are SEHNR and FQNEAQ (reference sequence). The CDR3 is 14 residues long. The DNA of the CDR3 is TGTGCCAGCAGCTTAGTTGGGGCAGTAGAGACCCAGTACTTC. Translating it yields CASSLVGAVETQYF.

This chain uses TRBV9 with TRBJ2-3, with TRBD1 matching over 10 bases. Trimming removed 2 bases from V and 4 bases from J; junction bases left unmatched: 4. The length of the CDR3 is 15 residues. The germline V gene encodes CDR1 SGDLS and CDR2 YYNGEE. CDR3 loop: CASSVWDRGSDTQYF. The CDR3 DNA is TGTGCCAGCAGCGTCTGGGACAGGGGATCAGATACGCAGTATTTT.

The V and J genes are TRBV6-5 and TRBJ1-1; no clear D gene. CDR3 length: 12 amino acids. V lost 6 bases, J lost 7 bases, and 12 bases lay in between. From germline, CDR1 is MNHEY and CDR2 SVGAGI. The CDR3 region is CASRARVGEAFF. CDR3 bases: TGTGCCAGCAGGGCTAGGGTCGGTGAAGCTTTCTTT.

V and J are TRBV7-9 and TRBJ2-5; D remains ambiguous. In germline, CDR1 is SEHNR, CDR2 FQNEAQ (reference sequence). The CDR3 is made up of 14 amino acids. V was pared by 0 bases and J by 5 bases, with 10 bases between. The CDR3 protein is CASSLAGLDETQYF. The DNA for the CDR3 is TGTGCCAGCAGCTTAGCTGGTCTGGATGAGACCCAGTACTTC.

The gene calls are TRBV25-1 and TRBJ2-7; 10 nucleotides line up with TRBD1. The CDR3 covers 14 residues. V trimming: 3 bases; J trimming: 5 bases; junction bases outside the gene matches: 4. CDR1 is MGHDK, CDR2 SYGVNS, per germline. Written as DNA, the CDR3 is TGTGCCAGCAGTGAGGGGACAGGGGCAGACGAGCAGTACTTC. As protein: CASSEGTGADEQYF.

The rearrangement links TRBV4-1 to TRBJ1-4; 7 nucleotides align to TRBD1. V shed 0 bases and J 5 bases; nucleotides not matched to a gene: 6. The CDR3 covers 16 residues. The germline V gene encodes CDR1 MGHRA and CDR2 YSYEKL. This CDR3 reads CASSQDLRGRNEKLFF. The CDR3, as DNA: TGCGCCAGCAGCCAAGATTTGAGGGGGCGCAATGAAAAACTGTTTTTT.

The gene calls are TRBV19 and TRBJ2-3; D is uncertain. CDR1 LNHDA and CDR2 SQIVND come from the germline V gene (reference sequence). The V end was cut by 8 bases, the J end by 3 bases, with 12 bases between. This CDR3 spans 13 amino acids. CDR3 in DNA: TGTGCCAGTTCGCTTGAGTGGACAGATACGCAGTATTTT. Translated, it gives CASSLEWTDTQYF. The full variable domain, its missing parts supplied by reference TRBV19 and TRBJ2-3, is DGGITQSPKYLFRKEGQNVTLSCEQNLNHDAMYWYRQDPGQGLRLIYYSQIVNDFQKGDIAEGYSVSREKKESFPLTVTSAQKNPTAFYLCASSLEWTDTQYFGPGTRLTVL.

Regarding this clone: At the DNA level, this CDR3 is encoded by other sequences in the same sample as well. The chain combines TRBV30 with TRBJ2-1, with D hard to call. V lost 3 bases, J lost 0 bases, and 6 bases lay in between. This CDR3 contains 13 residues. The germline V gene encodes CDR1 GTSNPN and CDR2 SVGIG (reference sequence). CDR3 sequence reads: CAWSALSYNEQFF. In nucleotides, the CDR3 is TGTGCCTGGAGCGCCCTCTCCTACAATGAGCAGTTCTTC.

This sequence joins TRBV4-1 and TRBJ1-5, with TRBD1 identical over 7 bases. Germline values: CDR1 MGHRA, CDR2 YSYEKL. The CDR3 has 16 amino acids. Trimming took 2 bases from V and 3 from J; bases not matched to a gene: 7. In nucleotides, the CDR3 is TGCGCCAGCAGCCAACCCCGACAGGGAGACAATCAGCCCCAGCATTTT. It codes for CASSQPRQGDNQPQHF.

V gene TRBV7-9 combines with J gene TRBJ1-4, with D perhaps matching TRBD1 (5 bases). Germline assignment: CDR1 SEHNR and CDR2 FQNEAQ (reference sequence). V lost 4 bases to trimming and J lost 3 bases, with 9 bases between them. CDR3 length equals 14 residues. The CDR3 DNA reads as TGTGCCAGCAGCTCCATAGGGGCTAATGAAAAACTGTTTTTT. Its translation: CASSSIGANEKLFF.

As concerns this clone: The sample holds other DNA sequences that translate to the same CDR3. The chain links TRBV19 to TRBJ2-7; 7 nucleotides align to TRBD2. The V gene end was trimmed by 2 bases and the J gene end by 2 bases; junction bases not matched to a gene: 3. CDR1 is LNHDA, CDR2 SQIVND, per germline (reference sequence). The CDR3 totals 14 residues. The CDR3 DNA reads as TGTGCCAGTAGTATAACTAGCGAAGCCTACGAGCAGTACTTC. It yields the protein CASSITSEAYEQYF. Looking up the rest from reference TRBV19 and TRBJ2-7 gives the full variable domain: DGGITQSPKYLFRKEGQNVTLSCEQNLNHDAMYWYRQDPGQGLRLIYYSQIVNDFQKGDIAEGYSVSREKKESFPLTVTSAQKNPTAFYLCASSITSEAYEQYFGPGTRLTVT.

Concerning this clone itself: Additional DNA sequences in this sample encode the identical CDR3. The chain has TRBV9 and TRBJ2-3; D gene unclear. The germline V gene encodes CDR1 SGDLS and CDR2 YYNGEE. The ends were cut back, 2 bases at V and 1 base at J, with 5 bases in the middle. The CDR3 extends over 13 amino acids. The CDR3 nucleotides read TGTGCCAGCAGCGTGTCAGGCACAGATACGCAGTATTTT. Residues: CASSVSGTDTQYF.

V and J are TRBV7-2 and TRBJ2-7; D is possibly TRBD2 (6 bases). This CDR3 has 12 amino acids. Germline CDR1 is SGHTA and CDR2 is FQGNSA. Trimming pared 5 bases from V and 6 bases from J, leaving 11 bases between. The CDR3 region is CASSPGLSEQYF. The CDR3 region has the DNA TGTGCCAGCAGCCCGGGACTCTCCGAGCAGTACTTC.